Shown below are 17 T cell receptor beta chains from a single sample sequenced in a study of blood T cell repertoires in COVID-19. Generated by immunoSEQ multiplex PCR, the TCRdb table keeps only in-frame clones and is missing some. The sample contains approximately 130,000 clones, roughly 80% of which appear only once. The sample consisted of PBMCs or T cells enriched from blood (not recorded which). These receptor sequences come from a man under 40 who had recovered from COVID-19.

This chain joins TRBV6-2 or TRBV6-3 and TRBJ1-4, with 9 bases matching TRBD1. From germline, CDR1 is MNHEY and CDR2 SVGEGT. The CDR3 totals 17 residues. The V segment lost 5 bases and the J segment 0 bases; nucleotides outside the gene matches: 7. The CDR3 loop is CASSVPGQGPTNEKLFF. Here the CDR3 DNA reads TGTGCCAGCAGTGTCCCGGGACAGGGACCAACTAATGAAAAACTGTTTTTT.

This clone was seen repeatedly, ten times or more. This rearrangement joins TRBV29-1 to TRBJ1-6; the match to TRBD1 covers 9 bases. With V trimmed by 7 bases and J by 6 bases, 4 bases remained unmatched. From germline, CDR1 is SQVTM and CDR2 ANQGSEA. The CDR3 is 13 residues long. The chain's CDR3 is CSARTGVNSPLHF. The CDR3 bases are TGCAGCGCAAGGACAGGGGTTAATTCACCCCTCCACTTT.

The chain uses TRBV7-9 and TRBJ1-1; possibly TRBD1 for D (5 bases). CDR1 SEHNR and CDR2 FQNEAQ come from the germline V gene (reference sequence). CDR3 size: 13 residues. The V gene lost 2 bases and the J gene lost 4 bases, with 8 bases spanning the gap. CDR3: CASSLQGGTEAFF. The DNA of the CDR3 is TGTGCCAGCAGCTTACAGGGTGGCACTGAAGCTTTCTTT.

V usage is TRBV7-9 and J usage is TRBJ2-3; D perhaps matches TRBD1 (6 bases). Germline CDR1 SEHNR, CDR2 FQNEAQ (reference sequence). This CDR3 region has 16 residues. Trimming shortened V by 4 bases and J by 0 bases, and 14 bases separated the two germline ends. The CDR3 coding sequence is TGTGCCAGCAGCTCCGCAGACAGGTCTAGCACAGATACGCAGTATTTT. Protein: CASSSADRSSTDTQYF.

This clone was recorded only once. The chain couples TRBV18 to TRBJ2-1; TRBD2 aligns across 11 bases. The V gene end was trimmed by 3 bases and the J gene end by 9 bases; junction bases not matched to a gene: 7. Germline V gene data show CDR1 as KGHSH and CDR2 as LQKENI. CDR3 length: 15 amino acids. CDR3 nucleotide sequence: TGTGCCAGCTCACCCTCAAGTCTAGCGGGAGGTGAGCAGTTCTTC. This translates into CASSPSSLAGGEQFF.

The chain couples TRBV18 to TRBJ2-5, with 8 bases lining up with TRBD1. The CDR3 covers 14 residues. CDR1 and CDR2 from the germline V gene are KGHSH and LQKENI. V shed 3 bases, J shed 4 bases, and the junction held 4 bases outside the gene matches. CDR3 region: CASSPGTGLETQYF. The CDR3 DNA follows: TGTGCCAGCTCACCGGGGACAGGACTAGAGACCCAGTACTTC.

As DNA, the CDR3 is TGTGCCAGCAGCTCACTAGCGGGAGTAACAGATACGCAGTATTTT. Its translation is CASSSLAGVTDTQYF. This chain uses TRBV7-6 with TRBJ2-3; 11 bases fit TRBD2. This CDR3 is 15 amino acids long. V dropped 4 bases and J dropped 3; count of bases not matched to a gene: 3. Germline-derived CDR1 and CDR2 are SGHVS and FNYEAQ.

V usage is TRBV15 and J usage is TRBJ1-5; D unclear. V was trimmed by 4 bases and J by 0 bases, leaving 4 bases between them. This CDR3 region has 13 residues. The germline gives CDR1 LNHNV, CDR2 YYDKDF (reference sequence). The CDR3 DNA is TGTGCCACCAGCACCTCTAGCAATCAGCCCCAGCATTTT. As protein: CATSTSSNQPQHF.

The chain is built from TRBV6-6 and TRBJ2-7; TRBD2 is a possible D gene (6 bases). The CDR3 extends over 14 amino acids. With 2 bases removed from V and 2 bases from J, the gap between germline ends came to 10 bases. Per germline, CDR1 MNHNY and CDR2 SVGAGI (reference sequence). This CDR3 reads CASSYAGYPYEQYF. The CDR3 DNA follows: TGTGCCAGCAGTTACGCGGGATACCCCTACGAGCAGTACTTC.

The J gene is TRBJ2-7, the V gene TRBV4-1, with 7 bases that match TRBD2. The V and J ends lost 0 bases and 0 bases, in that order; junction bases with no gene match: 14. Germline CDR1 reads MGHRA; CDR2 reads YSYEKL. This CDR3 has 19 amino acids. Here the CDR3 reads CASSQEPRLAGPISYEQYF. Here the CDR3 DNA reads TGCGCCAGCAGCCAAGAACCGCGACTAGCAGGACCCATCTCCTACGAGCAGTACTTC.

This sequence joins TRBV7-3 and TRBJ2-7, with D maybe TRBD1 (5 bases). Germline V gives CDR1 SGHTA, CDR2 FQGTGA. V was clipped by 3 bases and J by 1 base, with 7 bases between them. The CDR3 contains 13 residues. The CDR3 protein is CASSFDRSYEQYF. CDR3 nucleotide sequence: TGTGCCAGCAGCTTCGACAGATCCTACGAGCAGTACTTC.

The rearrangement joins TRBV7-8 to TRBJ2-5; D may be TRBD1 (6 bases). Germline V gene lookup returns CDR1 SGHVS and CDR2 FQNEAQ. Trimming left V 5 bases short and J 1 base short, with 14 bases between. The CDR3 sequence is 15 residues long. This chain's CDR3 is CASSVNQGSQETQYF. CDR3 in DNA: TGTGCCAGCAGCGTCAATCAGGGGTCCCAAGAGACCCAGTACTTC. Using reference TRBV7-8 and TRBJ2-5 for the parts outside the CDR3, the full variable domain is GAGVSQSPRYKVAKRGQDVALRCDPISGHVSLFWYQQALGQGPEFLTYFQNEAQLDKSGLPSDRFFAERPEGSVSTLKIQRTQQEDSAVYLCASSVNQGSQETQYFGPGTRLLVL.

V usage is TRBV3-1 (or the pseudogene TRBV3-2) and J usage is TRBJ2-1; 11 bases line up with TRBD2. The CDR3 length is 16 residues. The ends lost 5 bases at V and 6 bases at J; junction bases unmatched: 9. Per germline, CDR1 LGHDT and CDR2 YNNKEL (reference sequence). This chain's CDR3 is CASSYLAGGKSNEQFF. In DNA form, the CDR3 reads TGTGCCAGCAGCTACTTAGCGGGGGGGAAAAGCAATGAGCAGTTCTTC.

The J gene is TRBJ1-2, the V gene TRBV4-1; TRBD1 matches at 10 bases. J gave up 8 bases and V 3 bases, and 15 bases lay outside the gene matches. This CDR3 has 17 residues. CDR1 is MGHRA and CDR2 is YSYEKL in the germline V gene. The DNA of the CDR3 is TGCGCCAGCAGCCAGTCCGGGACAGGGGAAAGGCTGGGCGGCTACACCTTC. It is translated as CASSQSGTGERLGGYTF.

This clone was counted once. The CDR3, as DNA: TGTGCCAGCACCGTAGCGGGGAGGGAGACCCAGTACTTC. It translates to CASTVAGRETQYF. This sequence joins TRBV12-3 or TRBV12-4 and TRBJ2-5, with 8 bases that match TRBD2. V dropped 7 bases and J dropped 5; count of bases not matched to a gene: 6. This CDR3 region has 13 residues.

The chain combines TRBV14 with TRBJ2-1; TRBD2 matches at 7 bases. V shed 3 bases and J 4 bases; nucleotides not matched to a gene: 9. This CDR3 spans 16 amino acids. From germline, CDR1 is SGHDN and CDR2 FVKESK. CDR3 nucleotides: TGTGCCAGCAGCCACCCTACGGCGCGGGAGTACAATGAGCAGTTCTTC. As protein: CASSHPTAREYNEQFF. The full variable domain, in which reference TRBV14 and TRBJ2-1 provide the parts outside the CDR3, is EAGVTQFPSHSVIEKGQTVTLRCDPISGHDNLYWYRRVMGKEIKFLLHFVKESKQDESGMPNNRFLAERTGGTYSTLKVQPAELEDSGVYFCASSHPTAREYNEQFFGPGTRLTVL.

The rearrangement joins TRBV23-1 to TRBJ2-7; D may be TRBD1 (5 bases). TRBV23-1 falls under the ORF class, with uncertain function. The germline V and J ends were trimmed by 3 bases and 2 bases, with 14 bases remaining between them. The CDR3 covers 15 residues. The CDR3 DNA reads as TGCGCCAGCAGTCATCGCAGGGCCCCAACCTACGAGCAGTACTTC. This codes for CASSHRRAPTYEQYF.